This T cell receptor (beta chain) was identified in a study of siplizumab effects on memory and regulatory T cells. Study-level points and caveats: Unstimulated subsets accounted for the mapping of only a minor share of the clones that were alloreactive. Greater diversity than memory cells seemed evident in naive T cells, which also appeared to be major alloresponse contributors. Siplizumab conditions gave an average of around 70% Treg-derived mappable alloreactive CD4+ clones, versus 25% to 30% for controls.

This CDR3 spans 16 amino acids. Turning to this clone: Antigen unknown.

The assay was immunoSEQ multiplex PCR, and TCRdb's table has in-frame clones only and misses some. The sample includes roughly 92,000 clones, around 94% seen only once; the top ten take 0.3%. Sample: non-Treg CD4+ T cells sorted from blood. The chain recombines TRBV12-1 with TRBJ1-2; TRBD1, the table's D call, lacks a check against the DNA. TRBV12-1 constitutes a pseudogene. This TCR came from a human donor in good health. CDR3: CASSSRDRVPNYGYTF. CDR3 nucleotides: TGTGCCAGCAGCTCGAGGGACAGGGTGCCTAACTATGGCTACACCTTC.